This T cell receptor beta chain was sequenced in a study of metastatic and nonmetastatic thyroid tumors. This clone is medium-sized by share. Thyroid surgery was performed in patients who had received no treatment beforehand. The V and J ends lost 7 bases and 2 bases respectively, with 21 bases between them. CDR3 length equals 16 residues. CDR1 is MNHNS and CDR2 is SASEGT in the germline V gene. TCRdb re-called the PCR reads via MiXCR. The sample contains about 12,000 clones, 23% of which appear only once. The clonotype comes from a female donor with papillary thyroid cancer or a benign thyroid nodule (not recorded which). Some clones in this sample may be carry-over from other donors' samples. The specimen sequenced was adjacent normal tissue. The chain has TRBV6-1 and TRBJ2-7; D might be TRBD1 (5 bases). CDR3 coding DNA: TGTGCCAGCATGAGAATATCGACAGTAGCAGCCTACGAGCAGTACTTC. It specifies CASMRISTVAAYEQYF.